The 25 T cell receptor beta chains below all came from one sample that was sequenced in a study of CD8 T cells in Susac syndrome. Random hexamers were used to reverse transcribe an amount of roughly 0.45 to 1 ug RNA. MiXCR, applied by TCRdb to the immunoSEQ multiplex PCR reads, yields one record per CDR3 protein. The sample lists about 110,000 distinct CDR3 sequences, roughly 94% occurring once. Material for sequencing was CD8+ T cells from PBMCs. Source of these receptors: a human donor with Susac syndrome.

The J gene is TRBJ1-2, the V gene TRBV7-9, with D possibly matching TRBD1 (6 bases). V was shortened by 8 bases and J by 1 base, with 11 bases between the two germline ends. CDR1 is SEHNR, CDR2 FQNEAQ, per germline (reference sequence). CDR3 length equals 13 residues. The CDR3 sequence: CASPRTDNYGYTF. The DNA of the CDR3 is TGTGCCAGCCCGAGGACAGATAACTATGGCTACACCTTC.

The genes are TRBV7-3 and TRBJ2-1; D is unclear. This CDR3 region has 13 residues. Trimming took off 0 bases at V and 6 bases at J, with 6 bases between the two ends. Germline V lookup: CDR1 SGHTA, CDR2 FQGTGA. The CDR3 protein is CASSLTFLNEQFF. CDR3 nucleotide sequence: TGTGCCAGCAGCTTAACCTTCCTCAATGAGCAGTTCTTC.

The chain carries TRBV5-8 and TRBJ2-1; no definite D call. Germline V gene sequence: CDR1 SGHTS, CDR2 YDEGEE. CDR3 size: 10 residues. Trimming shortened V by 5 bases and J by 12 bases, and 9 bases separated the two germline ends. The CDR3 DNA is TGTGCCAGCAGTTACCGGGTGCAGTTCTTC. Translation gives CASSYRVQFF.

The chain combines TRBV9 with TRBJ2-1, with D perhaps matching TRBD1 (6 bases). CDR3 size: 13 residues. Between the trimmed V and J ends, which lost 4 bases and 5 bases, there was a span of 10 bases. Germline loops: CDR1 SGDLS, CDR2 YYNGEE. CDR3 sequence: CASSTGQNNEQFF. The DNA for the CDR3 is TGTGCCAGCAGCACCGGACAGAACAATGAGCAGTTCTTC.

The chain recombines TRBV12-3 or TRBV12-4 with TRBJ1-2; the D is unclear. The CDR3 has 14 residues. The germline V and J ends were trimmed by 5 bases and 5 bases, with 15 bases remaining between them. CDR3 nucleotides: TGTGCCAGCAGTGCCTATACAGCCAATTATGGCTACACCTTC. Its translation: CASSAYTANYGYTF.

The chain is built from TRBV27 and TRBJ1-5; D is perhaps TRBD1 (6 bases). From germline, CDR1 is MNHEY and CDR2 SMNVEV (reference sequence). The CDR3 totals 15 residues. The V gene lost 6 bases and the J gene lost 4 bases, with 16 bases spanning the gap. The CDR3 sequence is CASSPRWGANQPQHF. CDR3 sequence (DNA): TGTGCCAGCAGCCCTCGGTGGGGGGCTAATCAGCCCCAGCATTTT.

The chain uses TRBV20-1 and TRBJ2-1; D remains ambiguous. The germline V and J ends were trimmed by 5 bases and 5 bases, with 10 bases remaining between them. Germline V gene sequence: CDR1 DFQATT, CDR2 SNEGSKA (reference sequence). This CDR3 spans 12 amino acids. The CDR3 reads CSAYYENNEQFF. The CDR3 region has the DNA TGCAGTGCTTACTACGAGAACAATGAGCAGTTCTTC.

A few counts support this clonotype. This rearrangement joins TRBV29-1 to TRBJ1-2; the D is unclear. The CDR3 has 12 amino acids. Per the germline V gene, CDR1 is SQVTM and CDR2 is ANQGSEA. Trimming cost V 3 bases and J 8 bases, with 13 bases left between them. The CDR3 loop is CSVDTRSRGYTF. Here the CDR3 DNA reads TGCAGCGTTGACACCAGGTCGAGGGGCTACACCTTC.

The chain recombines TRBV4-2 with TRBJ2-2; D not resolved. Trimming stripped 1 base from V and 5 bases from J, with 11 bases between. The length of the CDR3 is 15 residues. Germline values: CDR1 LGHNA, CDR2 YNFKEQ. Written as DNA, the CDR3 is TGTGCCAGCAGCCAAGGCAACTTTCGGACCGGGGAGCTGTTTTTT. Translation gives CASSQGNFRTGELFF.

The chain carries TRBV20-1 and TRBJ2-7, with D perhaps assigned TRBD1 or TRBD2 (5 bases each). The CDR3 sequence is 13 residues long. The germline V and J ends were trimmed by 6 bases and 0 bases, with 12 bases remaining between them. The V gene's germline CDR1 is DFQATT and CDR2 SNEGSKA (reference sequence). CDR3 in amino acids: CSAIEGTSYEQYF. The CDR3 DNA reads TGCAGTGCCATAGAGGGGACCTCCTACGAGCAGTACTTC.

The chain has TRBV3-1 and TRBJ2-5; 7 bases map to TRBD2. The V segment lost 3 bases and the J segment 2 bases; nucleotides outside the gene matches: 3. This CDR3 has 14 residues. Germline-derived CDR1 and CDR2 are LGHDT and YNNKEL (reference sequence). CDR3 DNA: TGTGCCAGCAGCCACAGGGACTATCAAGAGACCCAGTACTTC. Translating it yields CASSHRDYQETQYF.

The rearrangement links TRBV4-3 to TRBJ1-2, with TRBD1 identical over 7 bases. The CDR3 is made up of 14 amino acids. The germline V gene has CDR1 LGHNA and CDR2 YSLEER. With 3 bases clipped from V and 8 bases from J, the junction kept 9 bases outside the gene matches. CDR3 nucleotide sequence: TGCGCCAGCAGCCACCGGGACAGACGAAACGGCTACACCTTC. Translated, it gives CASSHRDRRNGYTF.

The rearrangement joins TRBV3-1 to TRBJ2-5; 10 positions match TRBD2. The CDR3 is 15 amino acids. Germline V lookup: CDR1 LGHDT, CDR2 YNNKEL (reference sequence). The V gene end was trimmed by 0 bases and the J gene end by 5 bases; junction bases not matched to a gene: 3. CDR3: CASSQEPAGGETQYF. CDR3 bases: TGTGCCAGCAGCCAAGAACCAGCGGGGGGGGAGACCCAGTACTTC.

V usage is TRBV2 and J usage is TRBJ2-6; 7 bases map to TRBD1. CDR1 and CDR2 (germline): SNHLY, FYNNEI. The V segment lost 4 bases and the J segment 4 bases; nucleotides outside the gene matches: 16. The CDR3 covers 19 residues. The CDR3 region has the DNA TGTGCCAGCAGTGGGACTCGACAGGGATTGAGTCGCGGGGCCAACGTCCTGACTTTC. Its protein is CASSGTRQGLSRGANVLTF.

This clonotype came up once. The V and J genes are TRBV13 and TRBJ2-4; weak D call: TRBD1 (6 bases). Per germline, CDR1 PRHDT and CDR2 FYEKMQ (reference sequence). The CDR3 contains 15 residues. Trimming left V 5 bases short and J 0 bases short, with 11 bases between. The CDR3: CASSLRTVAKNIQYF. Here the CDR3 DNA reads TGTGCCAGCAGCCTACGGACAGTAGCCAAAAACATTCAGTACTTC.

This chain connects TRBV20-1 to TRBJ2-3; D is ambiguous. The length of the CDR3 is 13 residues. Germline-derived CDR1 and CDR2 are DFQATT and SNEGSKA (reference sequence). The V end lost 0 bases, the J end lost 0 bases, and 4 bases lay between the germline ends. The chain's CDR3 is CSARDLSTDTQYF. CDR3 coding DNA: TGCAGTGCTAGAGATCTCAGCACAGATACGCAGTATTTT.

The chain joins TRBV3-1 to TRBJ2-3, with TRBD2 identical over 13 bases. Trimming cost V 4 bases and J 4 bases; bases outside gene matches: 5. Germline V gene data show CDR1 as LGHDT and CDR2 as YNNKEL (reference sequence). This CDR3 has 16 amino acids. The CDR3 sequence: CASSPTSGGAADTQYF. CDR3 DNA sequence: TGTGCCAGCAGCCCTACTAGCGGGGGGGCTGCAGATACGCAGTATTTT.

V and J are TRBV5-1 and TRBJ2-3, with TRBD1 as a possible D gene (6 bases). Trimming left V 4 bases short and J 2 bases short, with 11 bases between. The CDR3 is made up of 14 amino acids. CDR1 is SGHRS and CDR2 is YFSETQ in the germline V gene. The CDR3 DNA follows: TGCGCCAGCAGCGTCCGGGACAACACAGATACGCAGTATTTT. Translated: CASSVRDNTDTQYF.

This chain joins TRBV9 and TRBJ1-2; D ambiguous. Germline CDR1 is SGDLS and CDR2 is YYNGEE. Trimming shortened V by 3 bases and J by 2 bases, and 11 bases separated the two germline ends. The CDR3 consists of 14 residues. The CDR3 coding sequence is TGTGCCAGCAGCGAGGCGGACGGAAACTATGGCTACACCTTC. This codes for CASSEADGNYGYTF. The complete variable domain, with remaining parts taken from reference TRBV9 and TRBJ1-2, reads DSGVTQTPKHLITATGQRVTLRCSPRSGDLSVYWYQQSLDQGLQFLIQYYNGEERAKGNILERFSAQQFPDLHSELNLSSLELGDSALYFCASSEADGNYGYTFGSGTRLTVV.

This clonotype has just a few counts. The V gene is TRBV29-1, the J gene TRBJ2-7, with TRBD2 matching 11 bases. This CDR3 has 13 residues. V lost 6 bases and J lost 2; bases outside the gene matches: 3. Germline V CDR1 and CDR2: SQVTM, ANQGSEA. The chain's CDR3 is CSVKLAGAYEQYF. The CDR3 DNA reads TGCAGCGTCAAACTAGCGGGGGCCTACGAGCAGTACTTC.

The chain's CDR3 is CASSLDTTLGSYNEQFF. DNA of the CDR3: TGTGCCAGCAGCTTAGATACAACCCTCGGCTCCTACAATGAGCAGTTCTTC. V is TRBV11-2 and J is TRBJ2-1, with D uncertain. Trimming took off 0 bases at V and 0 bases at J, with 12 bases between the two ends. The CDR3 is 17 residues long. The germline CDR1 and CDR2 sequences are SGHAT and FQNNGV.

This chain links TRBV9 with TRBJ2-5; weak D call: TRBD1 (6 bases). The CDR3 covers 14 residues. Germline V lookup: CDR1 SGDLS, CDR2 YYNGEE. Deletions cut 4 bases from V and 0 bases from J, with 10 bases between. Written as DNA, the CDR3 is TGTGCCAGCAGCCTGACAGGTAACCAAGAGACCCAGTACTTC. Protein product: CASSLTGNQETQYF.

V and J are TRBV10-3 and TRBJ1-1, with 7 nucleotides matching TRBD1. The junction had 5 bases not matched to a gene; V was cut back by 7 bases and J by 3 bases. Germline lookup yields CDR1 ENHRY and CDR2 SYGVKD. This CDR3 region has 13 residues. CDR3 loop: CAIKGQGDTEAFF. The CDR3 DNA follows: TGTGCCATCAAGGGGCAGGGGGACACTGAAGCTTTCTTT.

CDR3 in amino acids: CSVKPSRAGDTGELFF. For the CDR3, the DNA is TGCAGCGTTAAGCCCTCTAGGGCAGGGGACACCGGGGAGCTGTTTTTT. The chain couples TRBV29-1 to TRBJ2-2; possible D gene TRBD1, 6 bases. The CDR3 covers 16 residues. CDR1 and CDR2 from the germline V gene are SQVTM and ANQGSEA. The ends were cut back, 5 bases at V and 3 bases at J, with 19 bases in the middle.

The chain has TRBV11-2 and TRBJ2-7, with D perhaps TRBD2 (6 bases). This CDR3 spans 13 amino acids. Germline V gene lookup returns CDR1 SGHAT and CDR2 FQNNGV. The V and J ends lost 1 base and 4 bases respectively, with 8 bases between them. The CDR3, as DNA: TGTGCCAGCAGCTTAGCTAGCGTTTACGAGCAGTACTTC. Its protein is CASSLASVYEQYF. The full variable domain, in which reference TRBV11-2 and TRBJ2-7 provide the parts outside the CDR3, is EAGVAQSPRYKIIEKRQSVAFWCNPISGHATLYWYQQILGQGPKLLIQFQNNGVVDDSQLPKDRFSAERLKGVDSTLKIQPAKLEDSAVYLCASSLASVYEQYFGPGTRLTVT.